These T cell receptor beta chains were read from a single sample in a study of CXCR3-negative and CXCR3-positive naive CD8 T cells. TCRdb reprocessed the 5' RACE reads; each CDR3 protein has one entry and no DNA is given. This repertoire includes roughly 86,000 distinct CDR3 sequences. The material sequenced was naive CXCR3- CD8+ T cells from blood. The origin of the receptors is a human donor in good health. Some clones in this sample may be carry-over from other donors' samples. The CDR3 runs from the conserved cysteine through the conserved F or W. Fields, in order: V gene, J gene, CDR3 protein.

v_call: TRBV29-1; j_call: TRBJ2-7; cdr3_aa: CSVRLQGYEQYF
v_call: TRBV29-1; j_call: TRBJ2-3; cdr3_aa: CSVVPIALSTDTQYF
v_call: TRBV7-9; j_call: TRBJ1-1; cdr3_aa: CASSPRPGGLYTEAFF
v_call: TRBV14; j_call: TRBJ2-5; cdr3_aa: CASSQSSFTQETQYF
v_call: TRBV10-3; j_call: TRBJ2-1; cdr3_aa: CAISDRGGQGNEQFF
v_call: TRBV7-9; j_call: TRBJ1-1; cdr3_aa: CASSLEGVGGYTEAFF
v_call: TRBV7-2; j_call: TRBJ1-2; cdr3_aa: CASSPGSSNRNGYTF
v_call: TRBV7-9; j_call: TRBJ2-2; cdr3_aa: CASSLVQGAVRELFF
v_call: TRBV5-4; j_call: TRBJ2-7; cdr3_aa: CASSLKGGYEQYF
v_call: TRBV29-1; j_call: TRBJ1-2; cdr3_aa: CSVEVGREAYTF